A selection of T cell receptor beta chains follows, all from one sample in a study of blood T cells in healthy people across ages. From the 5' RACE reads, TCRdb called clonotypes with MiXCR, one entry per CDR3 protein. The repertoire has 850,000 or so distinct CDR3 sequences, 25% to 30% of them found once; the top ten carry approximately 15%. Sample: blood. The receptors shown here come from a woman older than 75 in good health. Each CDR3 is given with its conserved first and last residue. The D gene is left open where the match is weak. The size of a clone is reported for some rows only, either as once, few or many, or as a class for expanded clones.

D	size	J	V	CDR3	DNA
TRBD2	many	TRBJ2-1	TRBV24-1	CATGGGSYNEQFF	TGTGCCACGGGGGGGGGCTCCTACAATGAGCAGTTCTTC
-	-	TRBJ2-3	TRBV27	CASSKQGSETDTQYF	TGTGCCAGCAGTAAACAGGGAAGTGAGACAGATACGCAGTATTTT
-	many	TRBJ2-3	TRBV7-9	CASSLGYAQGRTDTQYF	TGTGCCAGCAGCTTAGGGTATGCGCAGGGCCGCACAGATACGCAGTATTTT
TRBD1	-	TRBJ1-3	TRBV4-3	CASSQRRGPGNTIYF	TGCGCCAGCAGCCAGAGGAGGGGGCCTGGAAACACCATATATTTT
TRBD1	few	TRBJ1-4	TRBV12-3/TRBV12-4	CASSLLQGASGGEKLFF	TGTGCCAGCAGTTTACTACAGGGGGCCAGCGGGGGGGAAAAACTGTTTTTT
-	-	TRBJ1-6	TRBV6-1	CASSFPDSPLHF	TGTGCCAGCAGTTTCCCCGATTCACCCCTCCACTTT
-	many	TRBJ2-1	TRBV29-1	CSVVTVQTRNNEQFF	TGCAGCGTTGTTACGGTACAGACACGAAACAATGAGCAGTTCTTC
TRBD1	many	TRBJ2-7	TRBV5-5	CASRLGQGSISYEQYF	TGTGCCAGCAGACTCGGACAGGGGTCGATCTCCTACGAGCAGTACTTC
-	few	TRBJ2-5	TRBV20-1	CSAREGAGAFETQYF	TGCAGTGCTAGAGAAGGAGCCGGGGCTTTCGAGACCCAGTACTTC
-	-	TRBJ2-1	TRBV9	CVSSVGAGACNEQFF	TGTGTCAGCAGCGTAGGGGCGGGGGCGTGCAATGAGCAGTTCTTC
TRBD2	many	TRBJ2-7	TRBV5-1	CASSLDSGGAYEQYF	TGTGCCAGCAGCTTAGATAGCGGGGGGGCCTACGAGCAGTACTTC
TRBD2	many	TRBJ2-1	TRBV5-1	CASSSGTSGGEQFF	TGCGCCAGCAGCTCCGGGACTAGCGGTGGTGAGCAGTTCTTC
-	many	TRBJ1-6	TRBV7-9	CASSLGPLSPLHF	TGTGCCAGCAGCTTAGGTCCCCTTTCACCCCTCCACTTT
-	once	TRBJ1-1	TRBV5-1	CASSQRSARNTEALF	TGCGCCAGCAGCCAGAGGTCGGCTAGGAACACTGAAGCTTTGTTT
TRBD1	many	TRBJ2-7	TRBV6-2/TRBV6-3	CASSTPGQGAYEQYF	TGTGCCAGCAGTACACCGGGACAGGGGGCCTACGAGCAGTACTTC
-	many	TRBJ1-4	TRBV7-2	CASSLGGADEKLFF	TGTGCCAGCAGCTTAGGGGGGGCAGATGAAAAACTGTTTTTT
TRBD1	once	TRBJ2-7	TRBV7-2	CASSLEGTGPYNEQYF	TGTGCCAGCAGCTTAGAGGGGACAGGGCCATACAATGAGCAGTACTTC
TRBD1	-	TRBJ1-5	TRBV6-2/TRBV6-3	CASSYHGQGSQPQHF	TGTGCCAGCAGTTACCACGGACAGGGGAGTCAGCCCCAGCATTTT
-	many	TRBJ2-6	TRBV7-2	CASSLRNSGANVLTF	TGTGCCAGCAGCCTTAGGAACTCTGGGGCCAACGTCCTGACTTTC
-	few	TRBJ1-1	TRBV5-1	CASRRELGNTEAFF	TGCGCCAGCAGGAGGGAGTTAGGGAACACTGAAGCTTTCTTT
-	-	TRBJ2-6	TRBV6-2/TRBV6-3	CASSPWGRNPSGANVLTF	TGTGCCAGCAGCCCCTGGGGCAGGAATCCATCCGGGGCCAACGTCCTGACTTTC
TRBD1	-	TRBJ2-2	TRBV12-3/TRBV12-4	CASKELGQGVETGELFF	TGTGCCAGCAAAGAACTAGGACAGGGGGTAGAAACCGGGGAGCTGTTTTTT
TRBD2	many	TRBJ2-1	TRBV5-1	CASSSRLAGGTYNEQFF	TGCGCCAGCAGCTCCAGACTAGCGGGGGGTACCTACAATGAGCAGTTCTTC
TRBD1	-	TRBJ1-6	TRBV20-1	CSARDLEGQGSSPLHF	TGCAGTGCTAGAGATTTAGAGGGACAGGGATCTTCACCCCTCCACTTT
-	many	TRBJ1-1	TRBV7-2	CASSLASVQGGNTEAFF	TGTGCCAGCAGCTTAGCGAGCGTGCAGGGAGGGAACACTGAAGCTTTCTTT
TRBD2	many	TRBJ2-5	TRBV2	CASGGLANAVGEQYF	TGTGCCAGCGGGGGACTAGCAAATGCGGTGGGGGAGCAGTACTTC
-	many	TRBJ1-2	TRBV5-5	CASSLLDSSPYGYTF	TGTGCCAGCAGCTTGTTAGACTCGTCGCCCTATGGCTACACCTTC
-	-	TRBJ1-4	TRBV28	CASSSRGRKIEKLFF	TGTGCCAGCAGTTCTCGAGGGAGGAAGATTGAAAAACTGTTTTTT
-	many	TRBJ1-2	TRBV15	CATSSDRTTGYGYTF	TGTGCCACCAGCAGCGACAGAACTACGGGGTATGGCTACACCTTC
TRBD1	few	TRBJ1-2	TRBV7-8	CASSLTAGSNQGAYGYTF	TGTGCCAGCAGCTTGACAGCCGGGTCGAACCAGGGGGCCTATGGCTACACCTTC
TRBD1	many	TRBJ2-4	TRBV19	CASKAGGRNIQYF	TGTGCCAGTAAGGCAGGGGGCAGGAACATTCAGTACTTC
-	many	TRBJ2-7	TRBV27	CASSPYEQYF	TGTGCCAGCAGTCCCTACGAGCAGTACTTC
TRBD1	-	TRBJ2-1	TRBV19	CASSPRQGRPSYNEQFF	TGTGCCAGTAGTCCCAGACAGGGGCGGCCTTCGTACAATGAGCAGTTCTTC
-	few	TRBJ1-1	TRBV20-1	CSARETRQRNTEAFF	TGCAGTGCTAGAGAGACGAGACAGAGGAACACTGAAGCTTTCTTT
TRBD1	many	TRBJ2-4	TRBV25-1	CASRATGGLAKNIQYF	TGTGCCAGCAGGGCAACAGGGGGGCTAGCCAAAAACATTCAGTACTTC
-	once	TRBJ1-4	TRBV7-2	CASSSNGPPGEKLFF	TGTGCCAGCAGCTCGAACGGCCCGCCCGGGGAAAAACTGTTTTTT
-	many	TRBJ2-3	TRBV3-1	CASSGRPSDTQYF	TGTGCCAGCAGCGGGCGTCCTTCAGATACGCAGTATTTT
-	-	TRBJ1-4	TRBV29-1	CSVLPTGEKLFF	TGCAGCGTTCTTCCGACCGGCGAAAAACTGTTTTTT
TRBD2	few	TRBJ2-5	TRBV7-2	CASSYRGGGRGTQYF	TGTGCCAGCAGCTACCGGGGGGGTGGGCGAGGAACCCAGTACTTC
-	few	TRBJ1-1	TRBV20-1	CRAPDSTVDEAFF	TGCAGGGCCCCGGACAGTACGGTGGATGAAGCTTTCTTT
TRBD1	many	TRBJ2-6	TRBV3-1	CASRAGGSGANVLTF	TGTGCCAGCAGGGCAGGGGGATCTGGGGCCAACGTCCTGACTTTC
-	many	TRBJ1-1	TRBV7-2	CASSVGQGLNTEAFF	TGTGCCAGCAGCGTTGGGCAGGGGTTGAACACTGAAGCTTTCTTT
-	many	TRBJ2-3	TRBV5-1	CASSLAPRGATDTQYF	TGCGCCAGCAGCTTGGCGCCCAGGGGGGCAACAGATACGCAGTATTTT
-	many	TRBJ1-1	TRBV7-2	CASSTQGQNTEAFF	TGTGCCAGCAGCACCCAGGGACAGAACACTGAAGCTTTCTTT
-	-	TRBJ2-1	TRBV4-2	CASGPDTSNHNEQFF	TGTGCCAGCGGCCCCGATACCTCCAATCACAACGAGCAGTTCTTC
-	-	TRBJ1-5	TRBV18	CASSPYRATNQPQHF	TGTGCCAGCTCGCCTTACAGGGCGACGAATCAGCCCCAGCATTTT